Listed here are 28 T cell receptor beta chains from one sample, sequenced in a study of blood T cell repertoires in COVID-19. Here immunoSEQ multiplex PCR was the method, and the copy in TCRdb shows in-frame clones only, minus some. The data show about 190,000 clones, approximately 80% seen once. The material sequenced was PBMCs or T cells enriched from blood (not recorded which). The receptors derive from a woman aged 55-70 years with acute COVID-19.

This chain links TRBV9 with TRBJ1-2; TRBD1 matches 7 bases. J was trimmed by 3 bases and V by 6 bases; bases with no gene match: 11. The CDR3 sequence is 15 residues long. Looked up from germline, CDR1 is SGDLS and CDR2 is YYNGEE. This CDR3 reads CASTSQERGHYGYTF. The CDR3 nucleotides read TGTGCCAGCACGTCCCAAGAAAGGGGGCACTATGGCTACACCTTC.

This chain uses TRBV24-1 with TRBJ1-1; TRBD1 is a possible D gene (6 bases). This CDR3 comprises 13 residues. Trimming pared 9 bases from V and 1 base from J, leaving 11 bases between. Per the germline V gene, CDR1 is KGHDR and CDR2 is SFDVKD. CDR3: CATGKTGNTEAFF. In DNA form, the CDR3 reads TGTGCCACCGGCAAGACAGGGAACACTGAAGCTTTCTTT.

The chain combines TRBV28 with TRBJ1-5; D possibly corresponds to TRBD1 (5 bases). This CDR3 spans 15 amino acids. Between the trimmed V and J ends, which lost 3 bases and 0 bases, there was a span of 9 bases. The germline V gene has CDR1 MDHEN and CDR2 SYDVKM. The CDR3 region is CASSFPRGSNQPQHF. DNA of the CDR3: TGTGCCAGCAGTTTTCCTAGGGGTAGCAATCAGCCCCAGCATTTT. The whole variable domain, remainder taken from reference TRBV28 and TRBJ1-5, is DVKVTQSSRYLVKRTGEKVFLECVQDMDHENMFWYRQDPGLGLRLIYFSYDVKMKEKGDIPEGYSVSREKKERFSLILESASTNQTSMYLCASSFPRGSNQPQHFGDGTRLSIL.

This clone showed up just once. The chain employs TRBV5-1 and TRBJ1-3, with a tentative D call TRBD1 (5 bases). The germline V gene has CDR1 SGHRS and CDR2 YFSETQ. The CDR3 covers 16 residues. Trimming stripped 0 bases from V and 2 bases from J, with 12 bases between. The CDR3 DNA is TGCGCCAGCAGCTTGGGGGCGACAGCCCCTGGAAACACCATATATTTT. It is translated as CASSLGATAPGNTIYF.

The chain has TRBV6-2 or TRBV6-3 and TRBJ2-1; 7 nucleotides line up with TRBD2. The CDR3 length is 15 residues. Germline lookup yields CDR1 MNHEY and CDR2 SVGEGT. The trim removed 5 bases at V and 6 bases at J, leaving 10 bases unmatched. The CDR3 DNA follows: TGTGCCAGCAGTAACCGGCGGCGGGAGAGCAATGAGCAGTTCTTC. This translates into CASSNRRRESNEQFF.

The CDR3, as DNA: TGTGCCAGCAGAGCGGCCGAGTATAGCAATCAGCCCCAGCATTTT. Encoded protein: CASRAAEYSNQPQHF. The chain has TRBV6-5 and TRBJ1-5; D unresolved. CDR3 length equals 15 residues. V was trimmed by 6 bases and J by 0 bases, leaving 12 bases between them. Germline CDR1 MNHEY, CDR2 SVGAGI.

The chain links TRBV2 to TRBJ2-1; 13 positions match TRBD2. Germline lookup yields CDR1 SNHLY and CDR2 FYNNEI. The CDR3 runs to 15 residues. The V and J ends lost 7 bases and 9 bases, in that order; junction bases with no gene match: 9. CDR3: CASMGTSGGAGEQFF. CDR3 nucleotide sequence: TGTGCCAGCATGGGTACTAGCGGGGGGGCTGGTGAGCAGTTCTTC.

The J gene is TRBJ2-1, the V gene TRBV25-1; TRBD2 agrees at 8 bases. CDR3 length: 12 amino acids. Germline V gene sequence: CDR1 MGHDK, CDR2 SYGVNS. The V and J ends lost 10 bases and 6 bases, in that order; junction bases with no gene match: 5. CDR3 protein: CATGGGSNEQFF. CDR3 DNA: TGTGCCACCGGGGGGGGGTCCAATGAGCAGTTCTTC.

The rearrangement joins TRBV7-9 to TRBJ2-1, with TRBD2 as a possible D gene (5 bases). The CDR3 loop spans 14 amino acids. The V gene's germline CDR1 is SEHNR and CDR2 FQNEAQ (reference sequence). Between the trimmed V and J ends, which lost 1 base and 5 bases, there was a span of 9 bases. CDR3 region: CASSLVTGNNEQFF. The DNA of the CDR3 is TGTGCCAGCAGCTTAGTGACCGGGAACAATGAGCAGTTCTTC.

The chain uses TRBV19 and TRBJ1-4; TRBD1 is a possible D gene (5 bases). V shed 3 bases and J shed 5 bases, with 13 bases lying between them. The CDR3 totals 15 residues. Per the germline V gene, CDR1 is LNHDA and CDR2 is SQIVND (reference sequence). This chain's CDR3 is CASSMMYRLNEKLFF. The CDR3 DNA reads TGTGCCAGTAGTATGATGTACAGGTTAAATGAAAAACTGTTTTTT.

CDR3 region: CASSPRLGQGLDGYTF. CDR3 in DNA: TGTGCCAGTAGTCCCCGTTTGGGACAGGGCCTGGATGGCTACACCTTC. The chain is built from TRBV19 and TRBJ1-2; 9 bases agree with TRBD1. Trimming cost V 5 bases and J 6 bases; bases outside gene matches: 13. The CDR3 is 16 amino acids. Germline loops: CDR1 LNHDA, CDR2 SQIVND (reference sequence). The full variable domain, completed using reference TRBV19 and TRBJ1-2, is DGGITQSPKYLFRKEGQNVTLSCEQNLNHDAMYWYRQDPGQGLRLIYYSQIVNDFQKGDIAEGYSVSREKKESFPLTVTSAQKNPTAFYLCASSPRLGQGLDGYTFGSGTRLTVV.

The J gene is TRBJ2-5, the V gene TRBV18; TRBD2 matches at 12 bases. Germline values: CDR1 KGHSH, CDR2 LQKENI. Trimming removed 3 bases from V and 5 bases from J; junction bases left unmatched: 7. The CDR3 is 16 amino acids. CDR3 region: CASSPTRLAGDETQYF. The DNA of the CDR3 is TGTGCCAGCTCACCGACTCGACTAGCGGGGGATGAGACCCAGTACTTC.

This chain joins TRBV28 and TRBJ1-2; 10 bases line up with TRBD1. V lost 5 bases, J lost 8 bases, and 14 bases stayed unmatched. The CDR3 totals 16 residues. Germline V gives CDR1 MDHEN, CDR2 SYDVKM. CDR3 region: CASSRTGQGVFWGYTF. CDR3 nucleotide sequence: TGTGCCAGCAGTCGTACCGGACAGGGGGTTTTTTGGGGCTACACCTTC.

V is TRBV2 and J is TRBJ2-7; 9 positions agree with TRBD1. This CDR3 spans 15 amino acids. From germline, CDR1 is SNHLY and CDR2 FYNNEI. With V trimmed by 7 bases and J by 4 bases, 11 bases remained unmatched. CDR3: CASTEAGTGRYEQYF. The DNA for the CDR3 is TGTGCCAGCACGGAGGCCGGGACAGGGAGGTACGAGCAGTACTTC.

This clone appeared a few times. The CDR3 DNA is TGTGCCACCAGTGATTTTACAGGGTGGGTCCTCTACGAGCAGTACTTC. Protein sequence: CATSDFTGWVLYEQYF. The chain combines TRBV24-1 with TRBJ2-7, with D perhaps TRBD1 (6 bases). There are 16 residues in the CDR3. From germline, CDR1 is KGHDR and CDR2 SFDVKD. V lost 1 base, J lost 3 bases, and 15 bases lay in between.

The CDR3: CASSYGAANTGELFF. The DNA of the CDR3 is TGTGCCAGCAGTTACGGGGCCGCGAACACCGGGGAGCTGTTTTTT. This chain uses TRBV6-5 with TRBJ2-2, with a weak D call TRBD1 (5 bases). Trimming left V 2 bases short and J 0 bases short, with 7 bases between. The germline V gene encodes CDR1 MNHEY and CDR2 SVGAGI. The CDR3 has 15 residues.

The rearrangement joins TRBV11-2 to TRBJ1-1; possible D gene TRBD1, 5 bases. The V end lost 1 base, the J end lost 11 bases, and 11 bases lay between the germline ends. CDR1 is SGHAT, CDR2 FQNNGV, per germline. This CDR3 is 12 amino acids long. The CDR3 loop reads CASSLGTGGAFF. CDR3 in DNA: TGTGCCAGCAGCTTAGGAACAGGAGGGGCTTTCTTT.

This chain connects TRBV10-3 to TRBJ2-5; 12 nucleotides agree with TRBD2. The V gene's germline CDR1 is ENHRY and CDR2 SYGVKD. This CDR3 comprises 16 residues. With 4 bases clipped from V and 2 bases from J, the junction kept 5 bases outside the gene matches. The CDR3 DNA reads TGTGCCATCAGTGGGGCTAGCGGGAGGGGACAAGAGACCCAGTACTTC. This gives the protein CAISGASGRGQETQYF.

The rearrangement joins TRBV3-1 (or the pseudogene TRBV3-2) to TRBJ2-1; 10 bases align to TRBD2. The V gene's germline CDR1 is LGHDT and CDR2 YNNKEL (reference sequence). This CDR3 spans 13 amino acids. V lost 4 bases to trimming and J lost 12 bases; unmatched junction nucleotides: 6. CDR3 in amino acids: CASSPSGSSGQFF. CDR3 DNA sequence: TGTGCCAGCAGCCCTAGCGGGAGTAGTGGGCAGTTCTTC.

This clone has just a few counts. CDR3 region: CASSYKSGQNQPQHF. Here the CDR3 DNA reads TGTGCCAGCAGCTACAAATCGGGACAGAATCAGCCCCAGCATTTT. This rearrangement joins TRBV5-6 to TRBJ1-5; TRBD1 agrees at 7 bases. The CDR3 consists of 15 residues. J gave up 4 bases and V 3 bases, and 7 bases lay outside the gene matches. The germline V gene has CDR1 SGHDT and CDR2 YYEEEE.

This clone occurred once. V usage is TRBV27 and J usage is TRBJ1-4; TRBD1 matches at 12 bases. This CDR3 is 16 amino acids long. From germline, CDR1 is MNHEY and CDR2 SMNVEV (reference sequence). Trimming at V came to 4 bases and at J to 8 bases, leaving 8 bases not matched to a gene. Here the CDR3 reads CASSSLGQGAGEKLFF. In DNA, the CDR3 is TGTGCCAGCAGTTCATTGGGACAGGGGGCAGGGGAAAAACTGTTTTTT.

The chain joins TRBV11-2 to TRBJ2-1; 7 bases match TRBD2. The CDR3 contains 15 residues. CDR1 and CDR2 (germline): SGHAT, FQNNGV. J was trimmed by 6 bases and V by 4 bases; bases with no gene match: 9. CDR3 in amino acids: CASSSLRGSRNEQFF. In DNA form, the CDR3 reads TGTGCCAGCAGCTCCCTCCGCGGGAGCCGCAATGAGCAGTTCTTC. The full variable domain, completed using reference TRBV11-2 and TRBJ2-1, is EAGVAQSPRYKIIEKRQSVAFWCNPISGHATLYWYQQILGQGPKLLIQFQNNGVVDDSQLPKDRFSAERLKGVDSTLKIQPAKLEDSAVYLCASSSLRGSRNEQFFGPGTRLTVL.

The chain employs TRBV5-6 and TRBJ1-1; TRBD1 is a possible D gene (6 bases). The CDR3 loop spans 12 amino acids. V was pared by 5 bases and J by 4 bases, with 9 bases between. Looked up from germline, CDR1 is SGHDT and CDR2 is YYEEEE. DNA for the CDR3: TGTGCCAGCAGAAACAGGGCCACTGAAGCTTTCTTT. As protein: CASRNRATEAFF.

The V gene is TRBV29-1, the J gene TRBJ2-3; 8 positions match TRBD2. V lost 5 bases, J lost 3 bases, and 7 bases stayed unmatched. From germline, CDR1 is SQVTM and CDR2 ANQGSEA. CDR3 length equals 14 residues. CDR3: CSVLPGGATDTQYF. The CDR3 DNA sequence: TGCAGCGTTCTCCCCGGGGGGGCTACAGATACGCAGTATTTT.

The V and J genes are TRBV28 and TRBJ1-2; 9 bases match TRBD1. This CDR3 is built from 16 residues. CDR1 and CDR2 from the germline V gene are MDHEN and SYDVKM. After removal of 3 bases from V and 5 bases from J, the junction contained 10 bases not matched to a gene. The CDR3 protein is CASSFYRDRVKYGYTF. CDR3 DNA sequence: TGTGCCAGCAGTTTCTACCGGGACAGGGTAAAATATGGCTACACCTTC.

CDR3: CASGGGYGEKLFF. CDR3 in DNA: TGTGCCAGCGGAGGGGGCTATGGAGAAAAACTGTTTTTT. The rearrangement uses TRBV28 and TRBJ1-4; 7 positions agree with TRBD1. Germline V gene sequence: CDR1 MDHEN, CDR2 SYDVKM. Trimming took 8 bases from V and 8 from J; bases not matched to a gene: 8. The CDR3 contains 13 residues.

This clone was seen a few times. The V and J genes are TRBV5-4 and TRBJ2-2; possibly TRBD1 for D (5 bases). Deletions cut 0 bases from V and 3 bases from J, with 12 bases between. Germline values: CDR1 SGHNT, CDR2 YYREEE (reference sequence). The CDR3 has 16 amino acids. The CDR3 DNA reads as TGTGCCAGCAGCTTGGGGCAGGGTCTGGACACCGGGGAGCTGTTTTTT. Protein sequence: CASSLGQGLDTGELFF.

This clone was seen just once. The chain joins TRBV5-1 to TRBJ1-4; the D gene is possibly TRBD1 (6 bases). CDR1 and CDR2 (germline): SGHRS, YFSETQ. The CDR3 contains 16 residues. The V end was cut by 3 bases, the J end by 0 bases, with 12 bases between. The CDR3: CASSSATGTTNEKLFF. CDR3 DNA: TGCGCCAGCAGCTCGGCTACAGGGACAACTAATGAAAAACTGTTTTTT.